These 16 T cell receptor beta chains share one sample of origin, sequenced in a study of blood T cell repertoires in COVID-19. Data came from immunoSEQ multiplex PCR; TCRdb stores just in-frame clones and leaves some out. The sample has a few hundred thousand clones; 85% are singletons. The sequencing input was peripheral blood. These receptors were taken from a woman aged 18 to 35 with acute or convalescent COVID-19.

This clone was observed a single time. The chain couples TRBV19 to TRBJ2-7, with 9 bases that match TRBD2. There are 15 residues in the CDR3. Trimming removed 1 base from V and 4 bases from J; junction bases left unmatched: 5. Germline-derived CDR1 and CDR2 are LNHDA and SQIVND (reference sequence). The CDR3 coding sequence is TGTGCCAGTAGTATAGGTAGCGGGAGTTCTTACGAGCAGTACTTC. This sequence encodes CASSIGSGSSYEQYF.

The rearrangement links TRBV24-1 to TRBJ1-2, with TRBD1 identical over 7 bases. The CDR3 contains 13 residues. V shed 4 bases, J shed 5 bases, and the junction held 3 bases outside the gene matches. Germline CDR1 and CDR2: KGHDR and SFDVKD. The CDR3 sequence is CATSDLTGYGYTF. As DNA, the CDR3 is TGTGCCACCAGTGACTTGACAGGGTATGGCTACACCTTC.

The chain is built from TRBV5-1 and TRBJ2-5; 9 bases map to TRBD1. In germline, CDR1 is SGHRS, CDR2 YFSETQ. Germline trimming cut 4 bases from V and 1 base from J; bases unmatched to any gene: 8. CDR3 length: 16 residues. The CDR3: CASSLQLQGAQETQYF. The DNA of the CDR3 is TGCGCCAGCAGCCTTCAACTACAGGGGGCCCAAGAGACCCAGTACTTC.

CDR3 DNA sequence: TGTGCCAGCAGCACAGGGCTGAGATACAATGAGCAGTTCTTC. It encodes CASSTGLRYNEQFF. This chain uses TRBV5-4 with TRBJ2-1; D is possibly TRBD1 (6 bases). Germline CDR1 and CDR2: SGHNT and YYREEE (reference sequence). Trimming cost V 4 bases and J 4 bases, with 12 bases left between them. The CDR3 spans 14 residues.

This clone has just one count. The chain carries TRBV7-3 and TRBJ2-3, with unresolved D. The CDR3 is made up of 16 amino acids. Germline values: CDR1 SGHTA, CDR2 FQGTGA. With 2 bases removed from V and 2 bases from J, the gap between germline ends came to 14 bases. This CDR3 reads CASSLVPVIDTDTQYF. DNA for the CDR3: TGTGCCAGCAGCTTAGTTCCGGTAATAGACACAGATACGCAGTATTTT.

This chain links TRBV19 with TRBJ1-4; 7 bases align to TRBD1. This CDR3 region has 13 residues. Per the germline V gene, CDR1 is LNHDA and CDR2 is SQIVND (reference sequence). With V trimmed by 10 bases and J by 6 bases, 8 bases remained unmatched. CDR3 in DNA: TGTGCCACGACAGGGTGGACGGATGAAAAACTGTTTTTT. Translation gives CATTGWTDEKLFF.

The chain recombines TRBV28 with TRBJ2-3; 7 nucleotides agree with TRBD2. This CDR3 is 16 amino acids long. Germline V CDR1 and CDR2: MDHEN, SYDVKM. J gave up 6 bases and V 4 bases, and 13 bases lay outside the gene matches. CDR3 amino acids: CASSSWTGEGWDTQYF. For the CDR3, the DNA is TGTGCCAGCAGTTCGTGGACTGGGGAGGGTTGGGATACGCAGTATTTT.

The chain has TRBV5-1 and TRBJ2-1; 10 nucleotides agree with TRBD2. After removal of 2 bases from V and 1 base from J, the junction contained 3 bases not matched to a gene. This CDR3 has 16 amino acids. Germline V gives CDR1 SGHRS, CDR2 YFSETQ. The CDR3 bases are TGCGCCAGCAGCTTTTCACTAGCGGGATCCTACAATGAGCAGTTCTTC. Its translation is CASSFSLAGSYNEQFF.

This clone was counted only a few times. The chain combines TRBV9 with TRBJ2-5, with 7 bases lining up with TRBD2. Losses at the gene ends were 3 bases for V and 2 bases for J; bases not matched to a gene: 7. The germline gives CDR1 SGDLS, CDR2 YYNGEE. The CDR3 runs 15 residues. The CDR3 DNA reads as TGTGCCAGCAGCGCAACAGCGGGGCCACAAGAGACCCAGTACTTC. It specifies CASSATAGPQETQYF.

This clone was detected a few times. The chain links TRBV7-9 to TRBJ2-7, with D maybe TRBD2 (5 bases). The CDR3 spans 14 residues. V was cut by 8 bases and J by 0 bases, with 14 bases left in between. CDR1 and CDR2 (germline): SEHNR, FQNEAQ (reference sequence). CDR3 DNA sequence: TGTGCCAGCGCCCCGGGGTTTTCCTCCTACGAGCAGTACTTC. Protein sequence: CASAPGFSSYEQYF.

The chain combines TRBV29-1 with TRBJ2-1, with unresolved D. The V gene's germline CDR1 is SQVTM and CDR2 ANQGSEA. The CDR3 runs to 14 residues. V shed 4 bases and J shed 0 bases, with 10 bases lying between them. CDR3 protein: CSVGAESSYNEQFF. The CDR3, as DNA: TGCAGCGTTGGGGCAGAGAGCTCCTACAATGAGCAGTTCTTC.

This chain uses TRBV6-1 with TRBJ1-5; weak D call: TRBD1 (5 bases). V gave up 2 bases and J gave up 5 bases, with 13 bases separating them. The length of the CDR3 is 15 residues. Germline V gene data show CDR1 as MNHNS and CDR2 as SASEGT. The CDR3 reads CASSELRGGDQPQHF. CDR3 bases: TGTGCCAGCAGTGAATTGAGGGGAGGGGATCAGCCCCAGCATTTT.

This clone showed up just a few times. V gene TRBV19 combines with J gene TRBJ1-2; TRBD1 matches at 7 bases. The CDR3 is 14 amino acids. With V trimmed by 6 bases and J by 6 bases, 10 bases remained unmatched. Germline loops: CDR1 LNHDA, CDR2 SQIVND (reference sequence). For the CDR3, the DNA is TGTGCCAGTAGCTCGGGGGGGACAGTGGATGGCTACACCTTC. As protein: CASSSGGTVDGYTF.

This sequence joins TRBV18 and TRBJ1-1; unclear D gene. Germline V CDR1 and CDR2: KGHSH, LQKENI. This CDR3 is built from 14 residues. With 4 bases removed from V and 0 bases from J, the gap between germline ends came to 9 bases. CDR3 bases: TGTGCCAGCTCACGATCAGAAATGAACACTGAAGCTTTCTTT. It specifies CASSRSEMNTEAFF.

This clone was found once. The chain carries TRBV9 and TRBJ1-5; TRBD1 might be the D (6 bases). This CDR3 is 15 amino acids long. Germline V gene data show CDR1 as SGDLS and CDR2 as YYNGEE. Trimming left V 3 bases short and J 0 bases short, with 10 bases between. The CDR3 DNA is TGTGCCAGCAGCGAGACAGGTTATAGCAATCAGCCCCAGCATTTT. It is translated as CASSETGYSNQPQHF.

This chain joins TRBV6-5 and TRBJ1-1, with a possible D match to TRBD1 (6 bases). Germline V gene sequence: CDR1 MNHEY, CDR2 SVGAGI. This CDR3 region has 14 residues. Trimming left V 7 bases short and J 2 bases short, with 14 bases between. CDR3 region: CASINWGGNTEAFF. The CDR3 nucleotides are TGTGCCAGCATCAACTGGGGGGGCAACACTGAAGCTTTCTTT.